These 26 T cell receptor beta chains came from one sample sequenced in a study of radiation and T cells in renal cell carcinoma. Time point reported: baseline pretreatment blood. Treatment indicated: 15 Gy SBRT to primary tumor, nephrectomy 4 weeks later. Libraries were prepared by immunoSEQ multiplex PCR; TCRdb keeps only in-frame clonotypes and omits some of them. The sample has 100,000 to 150,000 clones, roughly 85% seen once; the top ten hold around 3%. Sequencing was performed on blood, taken from a patient whose treatment included radiotherapy and nephrectomy. The receptors stem from a woman aged 60-75 years with renal cell carcinoma.

In this sample, this clone turned up once. This rearrangement joins TRBV11-1 to TRBJ1-5, with 7 bases fitting TRBD1. V was pared by 1 base and J by 2 bases, with 2 bases of the junction left unmatched. Per germline, CDR1 SGHAT and CDR2 FQDESV (reference sequence). This CDR3 has 15 residues. CDR3 nucleotides: TGTGCCAGCAGCTTAGGACAGGGAGGCAATCAGCCCCAGCATTTT. Amino acid sequence: CASSLGQGGNQPQHF.

This clone was recorded a few times. J is TRBJ1-5 and V is TRBV19; D is perhaps TRBD1 (5 bases). The CDR3 extends over 14 amino acids. Germline CDR1 is LNHDA and CDR2 is SQIVND (reference sequence). V was cut by 3 bases and J by 3 bases, with 9 bases left in between. For the CDR3, the DNA is TGTGCCAGTAGTATCGGGGGTAACAATCAGCCCCAGCATTTT. This gives the protein CASSIGGNNQPQHF.

A single count supports this clone. This chain connects TRBV29-1 to TRBJ1-2; no reliable D call. Trimming left V 1 base short and J 1 base short, with 13 bases between. The CDR3 covers 15 residues. Per germline, CDR1 SQVTM and CDR2 ANQGSEA. As DNA, the CDR3 is TGCAGCGTTGAAGGCCAGGTGGGGTTTAACTATGGCTACACCTTC. Translating gives CSVEGQVGFNYGYTF.

This rearrangement joins TRBV7-6 to TRBJ2-5, with D maybe TRBD2 (5 bases). In germline, CDR1 is SGHVS, CDR2 FNYEAQ. CDR3 length equals 13 residues. V lost 5 bases, J lost 2 bases, and 9 bases lay in between. The CDR3 region is CASSTGSQETQYF. The DNA of the CDR3 is TGTGCCAGCAGCACGGGGAGTCAAGAGACCCAGTACTTC.

The chain employs TRBV7-9 and TRBJ2-5, with 14 bases identical to TRBD2. Losses at the gene ends were 1 base for V and 7 bases for J; bases not matched to a gene: 2. The CDR3 has 15 residues. Germline-derived CDR1 and CDR2 are SEHNR and FQNEAQ (reference sequence). CDR3 sequence: CASSLEGLAGGTQYF. CDR3 DNA: TGTGCCAGCAGCTTAGAAGGACTAGCGGGGGGGACCCAGTACTTC.

The gene calls are TRBV6-5 and TRBJ2-5, with 10 bases lining up with TRBD2. The J segment lost 4 bases and the V segment lost 2 bases, leaving 7 bases of the junction unmatched. This CDR3 is 16 amino acids long. Per germline, CDR1 MNHEY and CDR2 SVGAGI. The chain's CDR3 is CASSYRTSGRGETQYF. DNA for the CDR3: TGTGCCAGCAGTTACCGGACTAGCGGAAGGGGAGAGACCCAGTACTTC.

The rearrangement links TRBV6-5 to TRBJ2-1; 12 bases align to TRBD2. This CDR3 comprises 16 residues. CDR1 and CDR2 from the germline V gene are MNHEY and SVGAGI. J was trimmed by 5 bases and V by 4 bases; bases with no gene match: 6. Here the CDR3 reads CASSSPSGRANNEQFF. The CDR3 DNA sequence: TGTGCCAGCAGTTCCCCTAGCGGGAGGGCCAACAATGAGCAGTTCTTC.

A single count supports this clone. V and J are TRBV28 and TRBJ1-1; tentatively, D is TRBD1 (5 bases). CDR3 size: 12 residues. Trimming removed 3 bases at V and 13 bases at J, with 15 bases between. Germline V gene sequence: CDR1 MDHEN, CDR2 SYDVKM. CDR3 bases: TGTGCCAGCAGTTTTAGGTCCAGGGCGGGTTTCTTT. As protein: CASSFRSRAGFF.

The genes are TRBV2 and TRBJ2-3; possible D gene TRBD2, 5 bases. In germline, CDR1 is SNHLY, CDR2 FYNNEI. With 6 bases removed from V and 3 bases from J, the gap between germline ends came to 16 bases. CDR3 length equals 15 residues. The CDR3 coding sequence is TGTGCCAGCAGCCCCCGGGGATCATATACAGATACGCAGTATTTT. It codes for CASSPRGSYTDTQYF.

This clone was detected only once. The chain has TRBV7-2 and TRBJ1-3; no reliable D call. CDR3 length equals 14 residues. Germline V gene lookup returns CDR1 SGHTA and CDR2 FQGNSA. V lost 3 bases and J lost 0, with 6 bases in between. The DNA of the CDR3 is TGTGCCAGCAGCTTCATCAACTCTGGAAACACCATATATTTT. Translating gives CASSFINSGNTIYF.

The chain employs TRBV10-1 and TRBJ2-1; 7 nucleotides agree with TRBD1. Looked up from germline, CDR1 is WNHNN and CDR2 is SYGVQD (reference sequence). This CDR3 spans 15 amino acids. V was clipped by 5 bases and J by 7 bases; unmatched bases: 11. CDR3: CASSRGGELRNEQFF. In DNA form, the CDR3 reads TGCGCCAGCAGTCGAGGGGGCGAGCTTAGGAATGAGCAGTTCTTC.

The chain carries TRBV5-5 and TRBJ1-1; D ambiguous. The V end lost 1 base, the J end lost 0 bases, and 10 bases lay between the germline ends. CDR1 and CDR2 from the germline V gene are SGHKS and YYEKEE (reference sequence). The CDR3 spans 15 residues. CDR3 protein: CASSLNPGMNTEAFF. For the CDR3, the DNA is TGTGCCAGCAGCTTGAACCCGGGGATGAACACTGAAGCTTTCTTT.

This sequence joins TRBV6-6 and TRBJ2-2; D is uncertain. V lost 2 bases and J lost 4, with 8 bases in between. The CDR3 runs 14 residues. Germline assignment: CDR1 MNHNY and CDR2 SVGAGI (reference sequence). The CDR3 sequence is CASSYDGPTGELFF. CDR3 bases: TGTGCCAGCAGTTACGATGGGCCCACCGGGGAGCTGTTTTTT.

V gene TRBV6-1 combines with J gene TRBJ2-1; 9 bases are a match to TRBD2. The ends lost 5 bases at V and 6 bases at J; junction bases unmatched: 5. This CDR3 region has 14 residues. Germline CDR1 and CDR2: MNHNS and SASEGT. CDR3 in amino acids: CASSWAGGLNEQFF. The CDR3 coding sequence is TGTGCCAGCAGTTGGGCGGGGGGGCTCAATGAGCAGTTCTTC.

V gene TRBV4-1 combines with J gene TRBJ1-2, with TRBD1 matching 7 bases. The CDR3 has 15 amino acids. Germline assignment: CDR1 MGHRA and CDR2 YSYEKL. The J segment lost 6 bases and the V segment lost 4 bases, leaving 11 bases of the junction unmatched. This CDR3 is CASSLSQGDINGYTF. The CDR3 nucleotides read TGCGCCAGCAGCCTGTCTCAGGGGGATATTAATGGCTACACCTTC.

This clone was seen a handful of times. This chain joins TRBV19 and TRBJ2-3; the D call may be TRBD1 or TRBD2 (5 bases each). Trimming pared 3 bases from V and 4 bases from J, leaving 11 bases between. CDR1 is LNHDA and CDR2 is SQIVND in the germline V gene (reference sequence). This CDR3 comprises 14 residues. The CDR3 region has the DNA TGTGCCAGTAGTATTACCGGGGCAGCAGATACGCAGTATTTT. Its protein is CASSITGAADTQYF.

The rearrangement uses TRBV6-5 and TRBJ2-7; 8 bases are a match to TRBD1. The germline gives CDR1 MNHEY, CDR2 SVGAGI. J gave up 0 bases and V 6 bases, and 4 bases lay outside the gene matches. The CDR3 has 14 residues. CDR3 in amino acids: CASRTDRDSYEQYF. The CDR3 region has the DNA TGTGCCAGCAGGACGGACAGGGACTCCTACGAGCAGTACTTC.

J is TRBJ2-3 and V is TRBV28; D uncertain. V was shortened by 8 bases and J by 1 base, with 19 bases between the two germline ends. Germline CDR1 is MDHEN and CDR2 is SYDVKM. The CDR3 is 16 residues long. The CDR3 bases are TGTGCCAGCGGTAGGCTTGGTGTTTCGGGCACAGATACGCAGTATTTT. Protein sequence: CASGRLGVSGTDTQYF. Full variable domain (outside the CDR3, taken from reference TRBV28 and TRBJ2-3): DVKVTQSSRYLVKRTGEKVFLECVQDMDHENMFWYRQDPGLGLRLIYFSYDVKMKEKGDIPEGYSVSREKKERFSLILESASTNQTSMYLCASGRLGVSGTDTQYFGPGTRLTVL.

This chain joins TRBV7-9 and TRBJ2-1; TRBD1 matches 10 bases. The CDR3 covers 15 residues. Losses at the gene ends were 1 base for V and 6 bases for J; bases not matched to a gene: 3. In germline, CDR1 is SEHNR, CDR2 FQNEAQ (reference sequence). Here the CDR3 reads CASSLGRTGGNEQFF. CDR3 nucleotide sequence: TGTGCCAGCAGCTTAGGGCGGACAGGGGGCAATGAGCAGTTCTTC.

The chain uses TRBV6-6 and TRBJ1-3, with a weak D call TRBD1 (6 bases). CDR3 length: 14 amino acids. Per the germline V gene, CDR1 is MNHNY and CDR2 is SVGAGI (reference sequence). Trimming shortened V by 4 bases and J by 1 base, and 8 bases separated the two germline ends. CDR3 in DNA: TGTGCCAGCAGTTCCCAGGGGTCTGGAAACACCATATATTTT. Translated, it gives CASSSQGSGNTIYF.

The chain couples TRBV6-5 to TRBJ1-1; no firm D call. CDR1 MNHEY and CDR2 SVGAGI come from the germline V gene. The CDR3 has 14 residues. Between the trimmed V and J ends, which lost 7 bases and 0 bases, there was a span of 12 bases. The CDR3 region has the DNA TGTGCCAGCACCTCCGGGATTTTGAACACTGAAGCTTTCTTT. It is translated as CASTSGILNTEAFF.

The count of this clone is one. This chain uses TRBV6-5 with TRBJ1-5; possible D gene TRBD1, 6 bases. Germline assignment: CDR1 MNHEY and CDR2 SVGAGI. V was clipped by 8 bases and J by 3 bases, with 14 bases between them. The CDR3 totals 14 residues. The CDR3 DNA is TGTGCCAGCGCCGAGGGGGGATACAATCAGCCCCAGCATTTT. It yields the protein CASAEGGYNQPQHF.

The V gene is TRBV5-4, the J gene TRBJ2-7; D not resolved. Trimming removed 1 base at V and 6 bases at J, with 26 bases between. The CDR3 runs 18 residues. The germline V gene has CDR1 SGHNT and CDR2 YYREEE (reference sequence). The CDR3 protein is CASSLSGVLVRTMGEQYF. The CDR3 bases are TGTGCCAGCAGCTTGAGTGGAGTTCTGGTGCGCACGATGGGCGAGCAGTACTTC.

The chain joins TRBV7-9 to TRBJ1-4; possible D gene TRBD1, 5 bases. CDR3 length: 15 amino acids. The V and J ends lost 5 bases and 7 bases respectively, with 17 bases between them. Per the germline V gene, CDR1 is SEHNR and CDR2 is FQNEAQ (reference sequence). In DNA, the CDR3 is TGTGCCAGCAGCCGCGGGACCGCCGATATTGAAAAACTGTTTTTT. As protein: CASSRGTADIEKLFF.

A few counts support this clone. The chain uses TRBV4-2 and TRBJ2-7; 9 bases line up with TRBD2. This CDR3 region has 16 residues. V lost 0 bases to trimming and J lost 1 base; unmatched junction nucleotides: 4. Germline assignment: CDR1 LGHNA and CDR2 YNFKEQ. The CDR3 spells CASSQERGGGSYEQYF. CDR3 nucleotides: TGTGCCAGCAGCCAAGAACGCGGGGGGGGATCCTACGAGCAGTACTTC.

The chain has TRBV5-4 and TRBJ2-5; unclear D gene. Germline V gene lookup returns CDR1 SGHNT and CDR2 YYREEE (reference sequence). The CDR3 spans 15 residues. Trimming took off 3 bases at V and 3 bases at J, with 15 bases between the two ends. In DNA form, the CDR3 reads TGTGCCAGCAGCTATCCGTCGGGCGATAAAGAGACCCAGTACTTC. Translated, it gives CASSYPSGDKETQYF. The variable domain in full, completed from reference TRBV5-4 and TRBJ2-5, reads ETGVTQSPTHLIKTRGQQVTLRCSSQSGHNTVSWYQQALGQGPQFIFQYYREEENGRGNFPPRFSGLQFPNYSSELNVNALELDDSALYLCASSYPSGDKETQYFGPGTRLLVL.